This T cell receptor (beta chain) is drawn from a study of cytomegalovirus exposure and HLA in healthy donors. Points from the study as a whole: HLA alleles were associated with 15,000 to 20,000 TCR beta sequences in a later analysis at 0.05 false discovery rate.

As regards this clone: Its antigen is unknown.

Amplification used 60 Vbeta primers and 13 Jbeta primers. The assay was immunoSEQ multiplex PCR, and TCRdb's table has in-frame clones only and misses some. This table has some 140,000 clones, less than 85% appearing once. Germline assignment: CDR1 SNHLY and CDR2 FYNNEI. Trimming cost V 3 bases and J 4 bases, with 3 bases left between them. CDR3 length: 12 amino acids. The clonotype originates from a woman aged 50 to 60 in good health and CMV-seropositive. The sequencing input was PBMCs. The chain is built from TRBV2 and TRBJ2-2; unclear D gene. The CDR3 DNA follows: TGTGCCAGCAGTGATATCACCGGGGAGCTGTTTTTT. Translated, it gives CASSDITGELFF.